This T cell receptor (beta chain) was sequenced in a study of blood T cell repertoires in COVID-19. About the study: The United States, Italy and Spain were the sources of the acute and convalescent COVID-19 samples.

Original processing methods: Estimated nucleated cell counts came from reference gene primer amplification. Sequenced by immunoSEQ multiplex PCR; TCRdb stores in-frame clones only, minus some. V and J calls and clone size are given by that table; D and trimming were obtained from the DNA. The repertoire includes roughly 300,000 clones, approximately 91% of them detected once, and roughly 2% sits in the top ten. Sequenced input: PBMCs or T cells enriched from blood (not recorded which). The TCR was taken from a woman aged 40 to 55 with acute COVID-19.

The CDR3 sequence is CASNYRQGATEAFF. As DNA, the CDR3 is TGTGCCAGCAATTATCGACAGGGGGCTACTGAAGCTTTCTTT. V gene TRBV6-5 combines with J gene TRBJ1-1, with TRBD1 identical over 10 bases. This CDR3 has 14 residues. J gave up 5 bases and V 7 bases, and 7 bases lay outside the gene matches. The germline CDR1 and CDR2 sequences are MNHEY and SVGAGI.